Below, 21 T cell receptor beta chains from the same sample are listed, as sequenced in a study of blood T cell repertoires in COVID-19. Sequencing used immunoSEQ multiplex PCR; TCRdb keeps in-frame clones, though not all of them. The sample lists about 190,000 clones; roughly 78% were seen once. Input material: peripheral blood. These receptors all come from a woman of 80 years or more with active or convalescent COVID-19.

The chain employs TRBV9 and TRBJ2-3; D call uncertain. This CDR3 contains 17 residues. V shed 4 bases and J shed 0 bases, with 18 bases lying between them. The germline V gene has CDR1 SGDLS and CDR2 YYNGEE. Written as DNA, the CDR3 is TGTGCCAGCAGCTTAAAGCAGGTCGAATTTAGCACAGATACGCAGTATTTT. This sequence encodes CASSLKQVEFSTDTQYF.

This clone was picked up a small number of times. V is TRBV5-1 and J is TRBJ2-1; 8 bases map to TRBD2. Looked up from germline, CDR1 is SGHRS and CDR2 is YFSETQ. V shed 4 bases and J 4 bases; nucleotides not matched to a gene: 7. CDR3 size: 15 residues. In DNA form, the CDR3 reads TGCGCCAGCAGCCCGCATAGACTAGCGTACAATGAGCAGTTCTTC. Its protein product is CASSPHRLAYNEQFF.

The chain is built from TRBV6-5 and TRBJ1-2, with 7 bases lining up with TRBD1. Looked up from germline, CDR1 is MNHEY and CDR2 is SVGAGI. The V and J ends lost 6 bases and 2 bases, in that order; junction bases with no gene match: 6. This CDR3 spans 14 amino acids. The CDR3 region is CASSRDSKNYGYTF. In nucleotides, the CDR3 is TGTGCCAGCAGCCGGGACAGCAAGAACTATGGCTACACCTTC.

The chain has TRBV11-3 and TRBJ2-1, with 8 positions matching TRBD2. The V gene end was trimmed by 4 bases and the J gene end by 5 bases; junction bases not matched to a gene: 10. Germline V gives CDR1 SGHNT, CDR2 YENEEA. CDR3 length: 16 residues. This chain's CDR3 is CASSSHISGVDNEQFF. In DNA, the CDR3 is TGTGCCAGCAGCTCCCACATTAGCGGGGTCGACAATGAGCAGTTCTTC. The variable domain in full, with the rest retrieved from reference TRBV11-3 and TRBJ2-1, is EAGVVQSPRYKIIEKKQPVAFWCNPISGHNTLYWYLQNLGQGPELLIRYENEEAVDDSQLPKDRFSAERLKGVDSTLKIQPAELGDSAVYLCASSSHISGVDNEQFFGPGTRLTVL.

The V gene is TRBV5-5, the J gene TRBJ2-2, with 8 bases matching TRBD2. The CDR3 runs 16 residues. CDR1 and CDR2 from the germline V gene are SGHKS and YYEKEE (reference sequence). With 2 bases clipped from V and 4 bases from J, the junction kept 7 bases outside the gene matches. The CDR3 loop is CASSFQTSASTGELFF. The CDR3 region has the DNA TGTGCCAGCAGCTTTCAGACTAGCGCATCCACCGGGGAGCTGTTTTTT.

The chain uses TRBV2 and TRBJ1-6, with D unresolved. Germline CDR1 is SNHLY and CDR2 is FYNNEI. This CDR3 spans 14 amino acids. The V end was cut by 8 bases, the J end by 9 bases, with 17 bases between. For the CDR3, the DNA is TGTGCCAGCCGAGTGGAGGGAGTTCGTTCACCCCTCCACTTT. Translated: CASRVEGVRSPLHF.

This rearrangement joins TRBV4-3 to TRBJ2-5; TRBD2 is a possible D gene (6 bases). This CDR3 region has 14 residues. V dropped 1 base and J dropped 8 bases, with 14 bases sitting between them. The V gene's germline CDR1 is LGHNA and CDR2 YSLEER. The CDR3 here is CASSQVLLGGTQYF. The CDR3 DNA follows: TGCGCCAGCAGCCAAGTTCTTTTGGGGGGAACCCAGTACTTC.

In this sample, this clone turned up once. The chain recombines TRBV15 with TRBJ1-6, with 7 bases aligning to TRBD1. Germline CDR1 reads LNHNV; CDR2 reads YYDKDF (reference sequence). The CDR3 is made up of 15 amino acids. V dropped 5 bases and J dropped 10; count of bases not matched to a gene: 11. This CDR3 reads CATSSRTGFESPLHF. DNA for the CDR3: TGTGCCACCAGCTCCAGGACAGGTTTCGAATCACCCCTCCACTTT.

This sequence joins TRBV2 and TRBJ1-1; 12 bases align to TRBD1. The CDR3 loop spans 20 amino acids. Germline assignment: CDR1 SNHLY and CDR2 FYNNEI. Losses at the gene ends were 0 bases for V and 4 bases for J; bases not matched to a gene: 15. This CDR3 reads CASSEALWSGTGGFGTEAFF. CDR3 DNA: TGTGCCAGCAGTGAAGCGCTATGGTCGGGGACAGGGGGCTTTGGCACTGAAGCTTTCTTT.

The gene calls are TRBV5-1 and TRBJ1-1; D remains ambiguous. The CDR3 loop spans 14 amino acids. The V end lost 0 bases, the J end lost 10 bases, and 16 bases lay between the germline ends. The germline gives CDR1 SGHRS, CDR2 YFSETQ. CDR3 protein: CASSLDNLGFGAFF. The CDR3 nucleotides read TGCGCCAGCAGCTTGGATAACCTCGGGTTCGGAGCTTTCTTT.

This chain joins TRBV6-5 and TRBJ1-5; D is uncertain. The V end lost 9 bases, the J end lost 0 bases, and 12 bases lay between the germline ends. Germline V CDR1 and CDR2: MNHEY, SVGAGI. The CDR3 runs 14 residues. The DNA of the CDR3 is TGTGCCAGTACACCGATTTATAGCAATCAGCCCCAGCATTTT. Protein sequence: CASTPIYSNQPQHF.

The CDR3 is CASSRGDRNSIQYF. CDR3 coding DNA: TGTGCCAGCTCCCGGGGGGACAGGAATAGCATTCAGTACTTC. The chain joins TRBV7-9 to TRBJ2-4, with D tentatively TRBD1 (8 bases). In germline, CDR1 is SEHNR, CDR2 FQNEAQ (reference sequence). Trimming took 8 bases from V and 9 from J, leaving 20 bases between them. The CDR3 sequence is 14 residues long.

V usage is TRBV10-2 and J usage is TRBJ2-3, with D possibly TRBD2 on 6 matching bases. The CDR3 contains 13 residues. Germline CDR1 and CDR2: WSHSY and SAAADI. V was clipped by 6 bases and J by 5 bases, with 12 bases between them. This CDR3 is CASRGPGGDTQYF. The CDR3 DNA sequence: TGCGCCAGCAGGGGCCCCGGGGGAGATACGCAGTATTTT.

The rearrangement links TRBV28 to TRBJ1-1; weak D call: TRBD1 (6 bases). In germline, CDR1 is MDHEN, CDR2 SYDVKM. V was shortened by 6 bases and J by 10 bases, with 15 bases between the two germline ends. This CDR3 region has 12 residues. CDR3 in DNA: TGTGCCAGCAGCCTTGCTGGGGGCTCAGCTTTCTTT. It is translated as CASSLAGGSAFF.

This chain connects TRBV7-9 to TRBJ1-5; 9 positions match TRBD1. The V gene's germline CDR1 is SEHNR and CDR2 FQNEAQ (reference sequence). The trim removed 5 bases at V and 5 bases at J, leaving 19 bases unmatched. The CDR3 extends over 19 amino acids. The CDR3 is CASSQRGTGNLHGDQPQHF. The CDR3 nucleotides are TGTGCCAGCAGCCAACGAGGGACAGGGAATCTTCATGGCGATCAGCCCCAGCATTTT.

This clone was seen a handful of times. The chain combines TRBV7-9 with TRBJ2-5; perhaps TRBD1 as D (5 bases). There are 14 residues in the CDR3. V lost 0 bases and J lost 1, with 6 bases in between. CDR1 and CDR2 from the germline V gene are SEHNR and FQNEAQ (reference sequence). CDR3 amino acids: CASSLATGQETQYF. CDR3 in DNA: TGTGCCAGCAGCTTAGCTACAGGCCAAGAGACCCAGTACTTC.

V and J are TRBV28 and TRBJ2-7, with TRBD1 matching over 8 bases. Germline CDR1 is MDHEN and CDR2 is SYDVKM. There are 15 residues in the CDR3. Germline trimming cut 4 bases from V and 2 bases from J; bases unmatched to any gene: 7. CDR3 residues: CASSSPGQVTYEQYF. The CDR3 DNA follows: TGTGCCAGCAGTTCCCCGGGACAGGTCACCTACGAGCAGTACTTC. Full variable domain (remainder filled in from reference TRBV28 and TRBJ2-7): DVKVTQSSRYLVKRTGEKVFLECVQDMDHENMFWYRQDPGLGLRLIYFSYDVKMKEKGDIPEGYSVSREKKERFSLILESASTNQTSMYLCASSSPGQVTYEQYFGPGTRLTVT.

The chain combines TRBV28 with TRBJ2-2; 12 positions match TRBD2. The CDR3 totals 16 residues. Germline loops: CDR1 MDHEN, CDR2 SYDVKM. V was clipped by 7 bases and J by 6 bases; unmatched bases: 9. The CDR3 DNA is TGTGCCAGCAATATCTTTAGACTAGCGGGGGCCGGGGAGCTGTTTTTT. It translates to CASNIFRLAGAGELFF.

V is TRBV10-3 and J is TRBJ2-3; TRBD1 matches at 7 bases. Per germline, CDR1 ENHRY and CDR2 SYGVKD. With 4 bases clipped from V and 0 bases from J, the junction kept 4 bases outside the gene matches. The CDR3 length is 15 residues. This chain's CDR3 is CAISGQGDSTDTQYF. The CDR3 DNA reads as TGTGCCATCAGTGGACAGGGAGACAGCACAGATACGCAGTATTTT.

CDR3 in amino acids: CASSTQRNYNEQFF. The CDR3 coding sequence is TGCGCCAGCAGCACCCAGCGGAACTACAATGAGCAGTTCTTC. The V gene is TRBV5-1, the J gene TRBJ2-1; weak D call: TRBD2 (5 bases). CDR3 length equals 14 residues. CDR1 and CDR2 from the germline V gene are SGHRS and YFSETQ. Trimming took 4 bases from V and 3 from J, leaving 11 bases between them.

This clone was recorded once. CDR3 nucleotide sequence: TGTGCCAGCAGCCCCTCTCTGGGCAGCCGTGAAAAACTGTTTTTT. Its protein product is CASSPSLGSREKLFF. This sequence joins TRBV3-1 (or the pseudogene TRBV3-2) and TRBJ1-4; no clear D gene. The length of the CDR3 is 15 residues. Germline V gene lookup returns CDR1 LGHDT and CDR2 YNNKEL (reference sequence). V was shortened by 4 bases and J by 7 bases, with 16 bases between the two germline ends.